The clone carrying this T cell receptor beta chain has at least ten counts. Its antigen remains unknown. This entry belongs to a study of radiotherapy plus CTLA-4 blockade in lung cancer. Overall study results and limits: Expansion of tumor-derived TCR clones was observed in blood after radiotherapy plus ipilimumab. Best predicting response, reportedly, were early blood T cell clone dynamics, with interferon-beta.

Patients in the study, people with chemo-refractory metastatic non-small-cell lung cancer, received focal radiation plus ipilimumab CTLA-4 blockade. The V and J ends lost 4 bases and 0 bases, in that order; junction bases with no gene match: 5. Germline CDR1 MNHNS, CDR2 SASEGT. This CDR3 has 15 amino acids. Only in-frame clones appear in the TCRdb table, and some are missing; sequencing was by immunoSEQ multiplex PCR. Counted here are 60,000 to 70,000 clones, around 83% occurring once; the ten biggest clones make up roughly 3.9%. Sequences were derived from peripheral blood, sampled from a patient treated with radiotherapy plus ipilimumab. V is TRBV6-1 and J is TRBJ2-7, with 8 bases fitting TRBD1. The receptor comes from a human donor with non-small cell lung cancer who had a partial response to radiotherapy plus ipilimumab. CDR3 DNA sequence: TGTGCCAGCAGTGTTGGGACAGGCAGCTCCTACGAGCAGTACTTC. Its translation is CASSVGTGSSYEQYF.